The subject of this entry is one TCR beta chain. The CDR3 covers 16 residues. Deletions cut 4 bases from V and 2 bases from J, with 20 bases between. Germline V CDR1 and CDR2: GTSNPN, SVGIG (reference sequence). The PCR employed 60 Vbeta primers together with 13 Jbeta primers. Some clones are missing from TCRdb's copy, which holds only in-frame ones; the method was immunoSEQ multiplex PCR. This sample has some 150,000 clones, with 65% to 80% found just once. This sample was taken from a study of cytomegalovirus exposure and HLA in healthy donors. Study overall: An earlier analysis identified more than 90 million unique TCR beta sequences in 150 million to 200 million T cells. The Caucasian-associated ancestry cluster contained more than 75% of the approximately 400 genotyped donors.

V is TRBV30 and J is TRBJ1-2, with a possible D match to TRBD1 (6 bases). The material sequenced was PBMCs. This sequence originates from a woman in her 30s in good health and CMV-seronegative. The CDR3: CAWTGAAMKTNYGYTF. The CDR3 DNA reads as TGTGCCTGGACAGGGGCCGCAATGAAAACGAACTATGGCTACACCTTC.